This entry concerns a single T cell receptor beta chain. Its antigen is unknown. This sample was taken from a study of CD4 T cells in relation to SARS-CoV-2 and coronaviruses. Overall study context: ViraFEST: roughly 9-day antigen culture of PBMCs, then TCR beta CDR3 sequencing.

The CDR3 covers 20 residues. Germline values: CDR1 LNHNV, CDR2 YYDKDF (reference sequence). The germline V and J ends were trimmed by 1 base and 0 bases, with 24 bases remaining between them. Unexposed donor CD4+ T cells date from about 2011-2018, before the COVID-19 pandemic. Isolation of CD4+ T cells took place after approximately 11 days in culture. As cell numbers allowed, unexposed-donor CD4+ T cells faced SARS-CoV-2 S/N and four cold-coronavirus spikes. On days 3 and 7, cultures got half fresh IL-2 medium. Sequenced by immunoSEQ multiplex PCR; TCRdb stores in-frame clones only, minus some. The repertoire consists of about 24,000 clones, with about 75% occurring once and the leading ten covering 9.5% to 15%. Regarding the study as a whole: Monoreactive clones expanded significantly more to SARS-CoV-2 than crossreactive clones did.

The sample consisted of CD4+ T cells from PBMCs, cultured in vitro. The chain joins TRBV15 to TRBJ1-1, with D uncertain. The TCR sequence derives from a human donor in good health. The CDR3 DNA is TGTGCCACCAGCAGAGGTACGGGTGCCTACCTACATTCCTTGAACACTGAAGCTTTCTTT. Its protein is CATSRGTGAYLHSLNTEAFF.